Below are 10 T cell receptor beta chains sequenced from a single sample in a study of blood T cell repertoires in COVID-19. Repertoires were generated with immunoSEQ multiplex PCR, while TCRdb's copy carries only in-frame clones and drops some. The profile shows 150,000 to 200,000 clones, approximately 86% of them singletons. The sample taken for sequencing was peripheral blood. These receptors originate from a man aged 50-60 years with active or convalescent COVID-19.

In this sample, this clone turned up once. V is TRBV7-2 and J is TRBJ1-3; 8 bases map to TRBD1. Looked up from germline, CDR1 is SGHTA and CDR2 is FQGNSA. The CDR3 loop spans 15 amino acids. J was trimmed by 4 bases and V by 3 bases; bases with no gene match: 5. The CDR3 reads CASSFNAGGGNTIYF. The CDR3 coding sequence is TGTGCCAGCAGCTTCAATGCAGGGGGCGGAAACACCATATATTTT.

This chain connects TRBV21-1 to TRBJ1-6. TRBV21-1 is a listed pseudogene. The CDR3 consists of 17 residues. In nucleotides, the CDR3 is TGTGCCAGCAGCAAGTTTGGAGGGCGAATGGGGAATTCACCCCTCCACTTT. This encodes CASSKFGGRMGNSPLHF.

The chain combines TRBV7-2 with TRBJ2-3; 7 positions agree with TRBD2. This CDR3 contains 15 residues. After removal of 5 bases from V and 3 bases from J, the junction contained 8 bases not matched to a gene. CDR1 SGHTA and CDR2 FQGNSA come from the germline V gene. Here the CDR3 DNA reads TGTGCCAGCAGCCTAGGCGGACTAGGGACAGATACGCAGTATTTT. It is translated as CASSLGGLGTDTQYF.

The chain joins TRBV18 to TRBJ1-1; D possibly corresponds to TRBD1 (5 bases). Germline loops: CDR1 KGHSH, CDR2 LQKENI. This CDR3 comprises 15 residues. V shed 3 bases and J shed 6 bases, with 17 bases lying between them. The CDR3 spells CASSPPNRRQSEAFF. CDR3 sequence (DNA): TGTGCCAGCTCACCCCCGAACAGAAGACAGTCTGAAGCTTTCTTT.

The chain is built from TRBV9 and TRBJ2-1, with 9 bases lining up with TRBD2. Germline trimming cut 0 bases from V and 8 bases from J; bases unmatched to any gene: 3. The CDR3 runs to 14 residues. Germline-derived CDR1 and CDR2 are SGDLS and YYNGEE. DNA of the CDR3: TGTGCCAGCAGCGTAGTTAGCGGGAGCGATGAGCAGTTCTTC. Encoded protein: CASSVVSGSDEQFF.

CDR3 DNA: TGTGCCAGCAGCTTACCTCCCAGCGCGAACACTGAAGCTTTCTTT. It codes for CASSLPPSANTEAFF. The chain recombines TRBV7-2 with TRBJ1-1, with D unclear. Germline values: CDR1 SGHTA, CDR2 FQGNSA. This CDR3 region has 15 residues. The V gene lost 2 bases and the J gene lost 1 base, with 11 bases spanning the gap.

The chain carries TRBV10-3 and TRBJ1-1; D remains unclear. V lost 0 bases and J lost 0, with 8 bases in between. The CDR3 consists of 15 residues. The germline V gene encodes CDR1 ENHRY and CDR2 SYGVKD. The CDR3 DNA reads TGTGCCATCAGTGAGTCGAACAGTCTGAACACTGAAGCTTTCTTT. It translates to CAISESNSLNTEAFF.

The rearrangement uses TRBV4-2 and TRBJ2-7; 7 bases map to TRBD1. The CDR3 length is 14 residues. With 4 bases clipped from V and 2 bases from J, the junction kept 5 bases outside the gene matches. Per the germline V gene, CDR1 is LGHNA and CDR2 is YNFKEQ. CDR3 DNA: TGTGCCAGCAGCCCGAATGACAGGGCCTACGAGCAGTACTTC. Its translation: CASSPNDRAYEQYF.

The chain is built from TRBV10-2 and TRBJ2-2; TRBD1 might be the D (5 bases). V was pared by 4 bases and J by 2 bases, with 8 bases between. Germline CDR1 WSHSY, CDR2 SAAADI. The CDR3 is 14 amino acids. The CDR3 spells CASSGTRNTGELFF. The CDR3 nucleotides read TGCGCCAGCAGTGGGACAAGAAACACCGGGGAGCTGTTTTTT.

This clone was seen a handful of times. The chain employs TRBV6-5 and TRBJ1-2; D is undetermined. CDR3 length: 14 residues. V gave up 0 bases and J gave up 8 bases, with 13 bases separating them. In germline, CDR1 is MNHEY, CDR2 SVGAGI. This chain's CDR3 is CASSYSMGRSGYTF. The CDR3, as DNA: TGTGCCAGCAGTTACTCGATGGGCCGTTCGGGCTACACCTTC.